This is a list of T cell receptor beta chains from one sample in a study of blood T cell repertoires in COVID-19. Libraries were prepared by immunoSEQ multiplex PCR; TCRdb keeps only in-frame clonotypes and omits some of them. The table records roughly 440,000 clones, about 87% of them present only once. Sequenced material: peripheral blood. The receptors derive from a woman between 50 and 59 years old with COVID-19, enrolled during active disease. CDR3s include the opening cysteine and the closing phenylalanine or tryptophan.

CDR3	length	V	J
CASSLGGGAYTQYF	14	TRBV11-2	TRBJ2-3
CASSAIGGGRYNEQFF	16	TRBV2	TRBJ2-1
CAWSSTGREPQHF	13	TRBV30	TRBJ1-5
CASSYSVRRRNTEAFF	16	TRBV6-2/TRBV6-3	TRBJ1-1
CASSSTGRHQPQHF	14	TRBV7-2	TRBJ1-5
CASSPDSSGANVLTF	15	TRBV5-1	TRBJ2-6
CASSPRLGTSGGNEQFF	17	TRBV25-1	TRBJ2-1
CASSQGGGQFF	11	TRBV5-4	TRBJ2-1
CASKIGTGGAGELFF	15	TRBV10-2	TRBJ2-2
CASSQGIVETQYF	13	TRBV11-2	TRBJ2-5
CASSLRGNEQFF	12	TRBV18	TRBJ2-1
CASSQSLWGGTTDTQYF	17	TRBV4-1	TRBJ2-3
CASSPHPGGPYEQYF	15	TRBV3-1/TRBV3-2	TRBJ2-7
CASSLYPDRSYEQYF	15	TRBV28	TRBJ2-7
CASSRLTATNYGYTF	15	TRBV27	TRBJ1-2
CASSLGGQGFNEQYF	15	TRBV11-2	TRBJ2-7
CAWSALGQGAFGYTF	15	TRBV30	TRBJ1-2
CASSPALTGGNGYTF	15	TRBV28	TRBJ1-2
CASSLNRDSEAFF	13	TRBV9	TRBJ1-1
CASSPGGGNTEAFF	14	TRBV11-2	TRBJ1-1
CASSYDSSSYNSPLHF	16	TRBV6-5	TRBJ1-6
CASSVVVAGGPGSYNEQFF	19	TRBV9	TRBJ2-1
CASSYRTSTDTQYF	14	TRBV5-8	TRBJ2-3
CASSNALELGSETQYF	16	TRBV19	TRBJ2-5
CASSPRGNVYEQYF	14	TRBV18	TRBJ2-7
CASSTTSGGYNEQFF	15	TRBV5-1	TRBJ2-1
CASSLAAGELFF	12	TRBV19	TRBJ2-2
CASSQAGTGGSPLHF	15	TRBV4-2	TRBJ1-6
CASSQPGNWNEQFF	14	TRBV4-2	TRBJ2-1
CSVEGWTVMNTEAFF	15	TRBV29-1	TRBJ1-1
CASSLTGTGYNEQFF	15	TRBV5-1	TRBJ2-1
CAWSVSLALFTQYF	14	TRBV30	TRBJ2-3
CATSDNTGQSDGYTF	15	TRBV24-1	TRBJ1-2
CASSPENGGGQYF	13	TRBV18	TRBJ2-7
CASSLAGFPGNTIYF	15	TRBV5-1	TRBJ1-3
CASTGGTGTGELFF	14	TRBV19	TRBJ2-2
CASSELENEGNQPQHF	16	TRBV2	TRBJ1-5
CASSLGAGNGYTF	13	TRBV12-3/TRBV12-4	TRBJ1-2
CAISDRSLSRILYGYTF	17	TRBV10-3	TRBJ1-2
CASTVLQGARDTQYF	15	TRBV6-5	TRBJ2-3
CSVEGDRVDEQFF	13	TRBV29-1	TRBJ2-1